This T cell receptor (beta chain) came from a study of regulatory T cells in long-lasting Graves disease. Regarding time point: newly diagnosed GD, antithyroid drugs for less than 3 months. There was RNA extracted from PBMCs, and the TCR library was made from it. In this cohort, patients came from an endocrinology department located in Xi'an, China. Around 9 milliliters of peripheral blood went into EDTA tubes. Building the TCR beta libraries relied on iRepertoire HTBI primers, and CDR3 regions underwent Arm-PCR. TCRdb reprocessed the multiplex PCR reads via MiXCR and lists one record per CDR3 protein. This table holds approximately 540,000 distinct CDR3 sequences, 12% found once. The CDR3 extends over 15 amino acids. Germline V gene lookup returns CDR1 SGHDT and CDR2 YYEEEE. J was trimmed by 5 bases and V by 0 bases; bases with no gene match: 2. This clonotype was seen many times. These data were also filed under a second study, of T cells in Graves' hyperthyroidism and ophthalmopathy. Turning to that study: No progression to ophthalmopathy during 18 months of follow-up defined stable disease.

The genes are TRBV5-6 and TRBJ2-1, with 10 bases matching TRBD2. The clonotype was recovered from a woman younger than 45 with Graves disease. Here the sequenced sample was peripheral blood mononuclear cells (PBMCs), taken at new diagnosis, from a patient treated with antithyroid drugs. CDR3 nucleotide sequence: TGTGCCAGCAGCTTGGAACTAGCGGGACACAATGAGCAGTTCTTC. Protein: CASSLELAGHNEQFF.